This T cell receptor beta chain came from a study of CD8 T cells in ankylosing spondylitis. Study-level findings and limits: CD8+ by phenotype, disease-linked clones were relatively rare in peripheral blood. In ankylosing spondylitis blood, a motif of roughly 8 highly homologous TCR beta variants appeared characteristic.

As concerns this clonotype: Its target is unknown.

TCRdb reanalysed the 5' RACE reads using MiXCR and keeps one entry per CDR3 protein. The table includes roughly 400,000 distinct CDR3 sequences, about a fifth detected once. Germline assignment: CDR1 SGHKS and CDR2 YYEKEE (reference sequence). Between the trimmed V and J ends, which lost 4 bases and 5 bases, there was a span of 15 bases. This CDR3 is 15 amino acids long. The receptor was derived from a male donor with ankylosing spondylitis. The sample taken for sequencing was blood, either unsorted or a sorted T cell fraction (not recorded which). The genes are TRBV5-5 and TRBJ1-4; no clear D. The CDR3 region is CASSAGITQNEKLFF. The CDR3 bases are TGTGCCAGCAGCGCCGGTATCACCCAAAATGAAAAACTGTTTTTT.